The clone carrying this T cell receptor (beta chain) has just a few counts. The antigen is undetermined. Patients aged 18 to 65 with hyperthyroidism were newly diagnosed, with duration under 2 months. Not enrolled were patients with uncontrolled infection, other autoimmune disease, pregnancy or lactation. RNA transcripts served as the template for amplifying TCR beta CDR3 regions. The TCR CDR3 first-round RT-PCR relied on the HTBI primer set. TCRdb reanalysed the multiplex PCR reads using MiXCR and keeps one entry per CDR3 protein. Seen here are hundreds of thousands of distinct CDR3 sequences, approximately 40% observed once, and the top ten hold approximately 8.7%. The sample originates from a study of T cells in Graves' hyperthyroidism and ophthalmopathy. Study summary: Staff took peripheral blood when the initial diagnosis was made, before any treatment began. Broader study findings: From stable hyperthyroidism, ophthalmopathy was set apart by a 13 V-J model.

V lost 7 bases and J lost 7, with 16 bases in between. This CDR3 has 14 amino acids. Germline CDR1 reads MNHEY; CDR2 reads SVGAGI. The clonotype comes from a man aged 18 to 30 with Graves' hyperthyroidism. V and J are TRBV6-5 and TRBJ1-4; D perhaps matches TRBD1 (6 bases). What was sequenced was blood. CDR3 DNA sequence: TGTGCCAGCAAGCCGGACAGCGTGGGTGAAAAACTGTTTTTT. Its protein product is CASKPDSVGEKLFF.